Listed below are T cell receptor beta chains from one sample, sequenced in a study of shared clonotypes between healthy human individuals. The table came from immunoSEQ multiplex PCR; TCRdb's copy has only in-frame clones and leaves some out. The top ten clones hold around 1.1% of a sample with about 2 million clones, over 85% of them seen once. The sequencing input was naive CD8+ T cells sorted from blood. These receptors were collected from a man aged 18 to 30 in good health. Both conserved end residues are part of each CDR3. Size is omitted from some rows. Given values are once, few, many or a class for expanded clones.

j_call: TRBJ2-5
v_call: TRBV4-1
clone_size: NA
cdr3_aa: CASRGQGGSAWETQYF

j_call: TRBJ2-5
v_call: TRBV11-1
clone_size: NA
cdr3_aa: CASSLAGEAFIETQYF

j_call: TRBJ2-1
v_call: TRBV29-1
clone_size: NA
cdr3_aa: CSVSRTGGYNEQFF

j_call: TRBJ2-7
v_call: TRBV28
clone_size: NA
cdr3_aa: CASSLSFWGRERSSYEQYF

j_call: TRBJ2-7
v_call: TRBV7-6
clone_size: NA
cdr3_aa: CASSLGTGSGEQYF

j_call: TRBJ2-7
v_call: TRBV7-6
clone_size: NA
cdr3_aa: CASSLGGTYEQYF

j_call: TRBJ2-1
v_call: TRBV15
clone_size: NA
cdr3_aa: CATSRSGTGRQFF

j_call: TRBJ2-7
v_call: TRBV7-8
clone_size: once
cdr3_aa: CASSFPQTNYEQYF

j_call: TRBJ2-7
v_call: TRBV9
clone_size: NA
cdr3_aa: CASSVGGDTYEQYF

j_call: TRBJ1-2
v_call: TRBV21-1
clone_size: NA
cdr3_aa: CASSPSRAGYGYTF

j_call: TRBJ2-1
v_call: TRBV4-3
clone_size: NA
cdr3_aa: CASSPGRGSSYNEQFF

j_call: TRBJ2-7
v_call: TRBV5-1
clone_size: NA
cdr3_aa: CASSDDRVGSYEQYF

j_call: TRBJ2-5
v_call: TRBV11-2
clone_size: few
cdr3_aa: CASSFGRGETQYF

j_call: TRBJ2-1
v_call: TRBV6-5
clone_size: NA
cdr3_aa: CASSWTLGAAYNEQFF

j_call: TRBJ2-7
v_call: TRBV28
clone_size: once
cdr3_aa: CASSARDGAYYEQYF

j_call: TRBJ2-7
v_call: TRBV6-5
clone_size: NA
cdr3_aa: CAVRTVGDTYEQYF

j_call: TRBJ2-7
v_call: TRBV6-9
clone_size: NA
cdr3_aa: CASTPGQGHYEQYF

j_call: TRBJ2-3
v_call: TRBV2
clone_size: NA
cdr3_aa: CASSDTEALASADTQYF

j_call: TRBJ2-7
v_call: TRBV13
clone_size: NA
cdr3_aa: CASKERESEQYF

j_call: TRBJ2-7
v_call: TRBV30
clone_size: NA
cdr3_aa: CAWGLGFSYEQYF

j_call: TRBJ2-7
v_call: TRBV5-4
clone_size: NA
cdr3_aa: CASSSTSGSSYEQYF

j_call: TRBJ2-7
v_call: TRBV11-2
clone_size: NA
cdr3_aa: CASSLSGTIGYEQYF

j_call: TRBJ2-2
v_call: TRBV6-6
clone_size: NA
cdr3_aa: CASDPYTGELFF

j_call: TRBJ2-7
v_call: TRBV28
clone_size: NA
cdr3_aa: CASRLDRENEQYF

j_call: TRBJ2-5
v_call: TRBV7-9
clone_size: NA
cdr3_aa: CASSPGLAGYQETQYF

j_call: TRBJ1-1
v_call: TRBV6-1
clone_size: NA
cdr3_aa: CASSVGILGLRNTEAFF

j_call: TRBJ2-3
v_call: TRBV7-9
clone_size: NA
cdr3_aa: CASSLSRDSNTDTQYF

j_call: TRBJ1-1
v_call: TRBV27
clone_size: once
cdr3_aa: CASSFGQTNTEAFF

j_call: TRBJ2-7
v_call: TRBV2
clone_size: NA
cdr3_aa: CASSEAGLAGPSYEQYF

j_call: TRBJ2-7
v_call: TRBV4-1
clone_size: NA
cdr3_aa: CASSQGQGLSYEQYF

j_call: TRBJ2-1
v_call: TRBV7-8
clone_size: NA
cdr3_aa: CASSGMMGLAGRWYNEQFF

j_call: TRBJ2-1
v_call: TRBV5-1
clone_size: once
cdr3_aa: CASSPTSGGLNEQFF

j_call: TRBJ2-7
v_call: TRBV6-5
clone_size: NA
cdr3_aa: CASSYGAVGEQYF

j_call: TRBJ2-2
v_call: TRBV7-9
clone_size: NA
cdr3_aa: CASSLALLTGGTGELFF

j_call: TRBJ1-1
v_call: TRBV7-9
clone_size: NA
cdr3_aa: CASSPEGSLGNTEAFF

j_call: TRBJ2-1
v_call: TRBV28
clone_size: once
cdr3_aa: CASSSQGNNEQFF

j_call: TRBJ2-7
v_call: TRBV19
clone_size: NA
cdr3_aa: CASSIVQGAYEQYF

j_call: TRBJ2-4
v_call: TRBV29-1
clone_size: NA
cdr3_aa: CSASGTEGIQYF

j_call: TRBJ1-4
v_call: TRBV2
clone_size: NA
cdr3_aa: CATLAQDGEKLFF

j_call: TRBJ2-5
v_call: TRBV2
clone_size: NA
cdr3_aa: CASSDPNQETQYF

j_call: TRBJ1-5
v_call: TRBV19
clone_size: NA
cdr3_aa: CASSIDGDSNQPQHF

j_call: TRBJ1-2
v_call: TRBV28
clone_size: NA
cdr3_aa: CASSFSSGAPPEDYGYTF

j_call: TRBJ1-2
v_call: TRBV9
clone_size: NA
cdr3_aa: CASSVGSGTGENYGYTF

j_call: TRBJ2-7
v_call: TRBV16
clone_size: once
cdr3_aa: CASSQAAEGVYEQYF

j_call: TRBJ1-1
v_call: TRBV11-2
clone_size: NA
cdr3_aa: CASSSDPDTEAFF

j_call: TRBJ2-5
v_call: TRBV15
clone_size: NA
cdr3_aa: CATSRVARGQETQYF

j_call: TRBJ1-4
v_call: TRBV20-1
clone_size: NA
cdr3_aa: CSALNEKLFF

j_call: TRBJ1-1
v_call: TRBV6-1
clone_size: NA
cdr3_aa: CASRLTAAEAFF

j_call: TRBJ2-5
v_call: TRBV5-4
clone_size: NA
cdr3_aa: CASSVDRAETQYF

j_call: TRBJ1-2
v_call: TRBV4-1
clone_size: NA
cdr3_aa: CASSQPGQGYGYTF

j_call: TRBJ2-1
v_call: TRBV7-9
clone_size: NA
cdr3_aa: CASSRDDNEQFF

j_call: TRBJ1-1
v_call: TRBV4-3
clone_size: NA
cdr3_aa: CASSQLGMNTEAFF

j_call: TRBJ2-1
v_call: TRBV13
clone_size: NA
cdr3_aa: CASSLGRGYNEQFF

j_call: TRBJ2-5
v_call: TRBV29-1
clone_size: NA
cdr3_aa: CSVEVPLVETQYF

j_call: TRBJ2-7
v_call: TRBV7-7
clone_size: NA
cdr3_aa: CASSATSGYEQYF